This T cell receptor (beta chain) was identified during a study of OX40 agonist ivuxolimab in advanced cancers. Notes on the research overall: Ivuxolimab was an agonistic, fully human IgG2 monoclonal antibody directed against OX40 (CD134), a costimulatory receptor. Intravenous ivuxolimab was administered to patients every 2 weeks at six dose levels: 0.01, 0.1, 0.3, 1.5, 3 and 10 mg/kg. In the dose-escalation cohort, 82.7% of patients were male, and the mean age was approximately 55 years, with a range of about 23 to 90. The paper reports the monotherapy dose-escalation portion (N ≈ 50 patients) of the phase I ivuxolimab trial. Of the approximately 50 dose-escalation patients, hepatocellular carcinoma was present in about 20, melanoma in approximately 15, renal cell carcinoma in 9 and head and neck cancer in 9. Partial responses occurred in three dose-escalation patients, of whom one had hepatocellular carcinoma and two had cutaneous melanoma. Peripheral TCRbeta sequencing was intended to test whether TCR sequence diversity was altered and clonal T-cell expansion was caused by ivuxolimab. Patients were allowed to have had prior anti-PD-1, anti-PD-L1 or anti-CTLA-4 therapy, and roughly 40% of the dose-escalation patients had previously received checkpoint inhibitors.

Patients with a history of autoimmune disease or receiving systemic immunosuppression were excluded from the trial. In every dose cohort, peripheral blood was drawn for TCR sequencing at baseline, cycle 4 day 1, and cycle 7 day 1. The samples were drawn from a first-in-human, open-label, multicenter phase I dose-escalation trial of ivuxolimab. Adults with locally advanced or metastatic melanoma, renal cell carcinoma, hepatocellular carcinoma or head and neck squamous cell carcinoma were enrolled in the trial. Before TCR sequencing, CD4+ and CD8+ T cells were separately sorted from peripheral blood. Broad study findings and their caveats: At doses from 0.1 to 3.0 mg/kg, clonal expansion was seen in both CD4+ and CD8+ blood T cells between baseline and week 6. After ivuxolimab, expanded clones were on average more numerous among CD8+ T cells than among CD4+ T cells. Low levels of normalized T-cell clonal expansion were also seen in some patients who did not respond. In partial responders in the 0.1-3.0 mg/kg groups, normalized peripheral clonal expansion was found to be among the lowest, especially among CD8+ T cells. The antigen specificity of the peripheral T cells that underwent clonal expansion was not determined.

This clone occurred once. No antigen is known for it. Base-call qualities are not available, and no considerably larger clone is one nucleotide away. For sequencing of the TCRbeta CDR3 region, genomic DNA was extracted from the sorted cells. TCRbeta CDR3 regions were sequenced using the immunoSEQ Assay. TCRdb obtained this table from immuneACCESS and retained in-frame rearrangements with V and J assigned. These tables miss some clones; where compared with another copy, unresolved V genes account for less than half of the shortfall, and the remainder is unexplained. In this sample the table shows about 89,000 clones, more than 70% of which occur a single time. The ten top clones hold approximately 0.26% of the sample. This material consisted of CD4+ or CD8+ T cells sorted from blood, taken in a trial of the OX40 agonist ivuxolimab. The TCR originated in an adult with an advanced solid tumor such as melanoma, head and neck, liver or kidney cancer.

CDR3 region: CASGAGGRDRNIQYF. The nucleotide sequence reads as follows: TGTGCCAGCGGGGCCGGGGGCCGTGATAGAAACATTCAGTACTTC. Rearrangement joined TRBV5-5 to TRBJ2-4, with the D gene tentatively TRBD1 or TRBD2, based on 6 matching bases in each. There are 15 amino acids in the CDR3, from cysteine to phenylalanine inclusive. The read is trimmed to its CDR3 DNA, 45 bases read in frame from base 1. The germline V gene (reference sequence) gives CDR1 as SGHKS and CDR2 as YYEKEE. Trimming removed 7 bases from V and 6 bases from J, leaving 20 bases between the germline ends.